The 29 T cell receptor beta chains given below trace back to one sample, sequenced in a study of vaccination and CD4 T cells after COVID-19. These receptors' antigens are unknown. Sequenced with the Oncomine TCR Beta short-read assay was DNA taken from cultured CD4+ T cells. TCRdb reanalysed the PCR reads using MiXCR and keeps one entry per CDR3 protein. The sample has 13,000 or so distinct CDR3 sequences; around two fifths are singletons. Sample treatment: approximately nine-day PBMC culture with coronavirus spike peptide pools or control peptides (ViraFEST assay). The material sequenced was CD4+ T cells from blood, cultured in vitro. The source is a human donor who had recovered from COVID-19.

The CDR3 sequence: CASSPGGLAATGELFF. The CDR3 DNA follows: TGCGCCAGCAGCCCGGGAGGCCTAGCTGCCACCGGGGAGCTGTTTTTT. V usage is TRBV5-1 and J usage is TRBJ2-2; the match to TRBD2 covers 7 bases. J gave up 4 bases and V 4 bases, and 10 bases lay outside the gene matches. CDR1 SGHRS and CDR2 YFSETQ come from the germline V gene. CDR3 size: 16 residues.

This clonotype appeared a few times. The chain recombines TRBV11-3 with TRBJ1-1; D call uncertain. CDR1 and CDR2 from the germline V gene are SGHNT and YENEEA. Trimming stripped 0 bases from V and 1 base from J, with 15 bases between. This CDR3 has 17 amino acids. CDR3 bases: TGTGCCAGCAGCTTAGAACTGGGGATGGGAGGGAACACTGAAGCTTTCTTT. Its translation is CASSLELGMGGNTEAFF.

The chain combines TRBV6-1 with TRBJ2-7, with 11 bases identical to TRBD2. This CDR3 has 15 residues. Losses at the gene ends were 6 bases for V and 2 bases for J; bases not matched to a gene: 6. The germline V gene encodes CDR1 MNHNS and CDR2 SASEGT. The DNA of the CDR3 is TGTGCCAGCAGGGTTACTAGCGGGGGAACCTACGAGCAGTACTTC. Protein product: CASRVTSGGTYEQYF.

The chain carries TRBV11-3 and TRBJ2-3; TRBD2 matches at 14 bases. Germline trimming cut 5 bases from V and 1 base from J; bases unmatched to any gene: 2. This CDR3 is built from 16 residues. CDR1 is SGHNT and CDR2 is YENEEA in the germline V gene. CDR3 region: CASSPGLAGGTDTQYF. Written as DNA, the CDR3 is TGTGCCAGCAGCCCGGGACTAGCGGGGGGCACAGATACGCAGTATTTT.

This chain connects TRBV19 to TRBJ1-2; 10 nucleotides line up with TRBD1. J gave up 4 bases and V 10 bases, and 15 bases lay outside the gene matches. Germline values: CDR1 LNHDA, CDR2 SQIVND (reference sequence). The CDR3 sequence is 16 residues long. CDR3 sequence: CATIATPGQGTYGYTF. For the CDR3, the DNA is TGTGCCACCATAGCAACACCGGGACAGGGGACCTATGGCTACACCTTC.

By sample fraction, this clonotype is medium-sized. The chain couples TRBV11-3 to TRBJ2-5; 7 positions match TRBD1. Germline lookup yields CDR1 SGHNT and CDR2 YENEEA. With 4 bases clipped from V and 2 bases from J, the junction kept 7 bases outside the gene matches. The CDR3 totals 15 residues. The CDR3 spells CASSSLGDRQETQYF. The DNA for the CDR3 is TGTGCCAGCAGCTCCTTGGGGGACAGACAAGAGACCCAGTACTTC.

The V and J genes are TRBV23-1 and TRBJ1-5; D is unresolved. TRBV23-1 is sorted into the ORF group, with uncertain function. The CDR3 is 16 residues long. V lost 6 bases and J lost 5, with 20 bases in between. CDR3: CASSHVGSASYQPQHF. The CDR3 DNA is TGCGCCAGCAGCCACGTCGGGTCAGCTTCTTATCAGCCCCAGCATTTT.

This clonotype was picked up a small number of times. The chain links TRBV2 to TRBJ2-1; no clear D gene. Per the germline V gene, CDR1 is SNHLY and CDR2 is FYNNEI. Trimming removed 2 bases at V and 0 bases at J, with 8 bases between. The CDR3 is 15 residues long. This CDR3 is CASSELFGSYNEQFF. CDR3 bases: TGTGCCAGCAGTGAACTGTTCGGCTCCTACAATGAGCAGTTCTTC.

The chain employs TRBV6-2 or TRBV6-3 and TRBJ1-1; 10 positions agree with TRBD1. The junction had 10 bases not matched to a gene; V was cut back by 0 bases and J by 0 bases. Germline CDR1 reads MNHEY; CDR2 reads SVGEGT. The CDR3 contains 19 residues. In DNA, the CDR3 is TGTGCCAGCAGTTACTCGTGGGACAGGGGCCTCTACATGAACACTGAAGCTTTCTTT. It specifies CASSYSWDRGLYMNTEAFF.

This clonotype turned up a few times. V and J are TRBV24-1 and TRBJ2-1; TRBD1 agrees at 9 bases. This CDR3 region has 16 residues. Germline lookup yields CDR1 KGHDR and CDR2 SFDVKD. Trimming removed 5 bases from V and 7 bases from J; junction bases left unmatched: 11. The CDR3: CATSVSGTGQRNEQFF. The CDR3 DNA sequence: TGTGCCACCAGTGTCTCCGGGACAGGGCAAAGGAATGAGCAGTTCTTC.

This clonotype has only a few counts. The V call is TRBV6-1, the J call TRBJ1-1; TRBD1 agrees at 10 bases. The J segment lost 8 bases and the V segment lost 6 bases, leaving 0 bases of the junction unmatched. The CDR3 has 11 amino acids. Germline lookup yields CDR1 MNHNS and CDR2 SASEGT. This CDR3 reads CASRDRGEAFF. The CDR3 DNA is TGTGCCAGCAGGGACAGGGGGGAAGCTTTCTTT.

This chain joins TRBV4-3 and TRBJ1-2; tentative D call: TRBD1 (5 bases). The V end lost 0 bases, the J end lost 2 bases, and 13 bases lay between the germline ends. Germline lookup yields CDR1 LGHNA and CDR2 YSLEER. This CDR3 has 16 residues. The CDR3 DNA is TGCGCCAGCAGCCAAGATGTGGGGGGACCAAACTATGGCTACACCTTC. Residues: CASSQDVGGPNYGYTF.

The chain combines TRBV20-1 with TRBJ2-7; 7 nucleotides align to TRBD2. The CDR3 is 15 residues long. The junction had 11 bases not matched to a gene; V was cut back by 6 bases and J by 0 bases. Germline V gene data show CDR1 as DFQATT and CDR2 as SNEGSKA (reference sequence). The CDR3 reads CSAHNPGTNSYEQYF. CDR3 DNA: TGCAGTGCCCACAACCCCGGGACTAACTCCTACGAGCAGTACTTC.

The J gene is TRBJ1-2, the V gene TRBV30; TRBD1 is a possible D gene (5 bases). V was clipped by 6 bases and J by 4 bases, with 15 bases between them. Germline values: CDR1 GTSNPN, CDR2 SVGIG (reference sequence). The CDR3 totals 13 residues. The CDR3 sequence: CACPPWGAYGYTF. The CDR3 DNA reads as TGTGCCTGCCCTCCGTGGGGCGCCTATGGCTACACCTTC.

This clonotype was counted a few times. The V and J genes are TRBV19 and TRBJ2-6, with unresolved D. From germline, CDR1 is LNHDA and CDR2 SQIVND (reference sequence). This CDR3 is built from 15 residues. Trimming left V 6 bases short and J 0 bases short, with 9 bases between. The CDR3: CASSHAYSGANVLTF. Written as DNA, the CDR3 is TGTGCCAGTAGCCACGCCTACTCTGGGGCCAACGTCCTGACTTTC.

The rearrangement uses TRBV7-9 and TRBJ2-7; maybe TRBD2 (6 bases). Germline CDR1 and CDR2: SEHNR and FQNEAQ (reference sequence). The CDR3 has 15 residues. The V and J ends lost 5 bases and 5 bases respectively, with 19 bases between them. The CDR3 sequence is CASSPFRLGSNEQYF. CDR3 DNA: TGTGCCAGCAGCCCCTTTCGACTAGGGTCTAACGAGCAGTACTTC.

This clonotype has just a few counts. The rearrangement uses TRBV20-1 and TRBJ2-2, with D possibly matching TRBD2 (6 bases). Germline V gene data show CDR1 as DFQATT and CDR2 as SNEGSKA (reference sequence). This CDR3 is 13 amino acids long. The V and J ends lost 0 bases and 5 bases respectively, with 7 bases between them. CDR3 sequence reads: CSARDLATGELFF. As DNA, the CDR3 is TGCAGTGCTAGAGATCTAGCGACCGGGGAGCTGTTTTTT.

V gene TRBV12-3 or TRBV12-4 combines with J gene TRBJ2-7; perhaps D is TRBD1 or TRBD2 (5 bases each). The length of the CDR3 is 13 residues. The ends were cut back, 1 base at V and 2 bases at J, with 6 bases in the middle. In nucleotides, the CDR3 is TGTGCCAGCAGTTTAGTGGGGGCCTACGAGCAGTACTTC. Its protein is CASSLVGAYEQYF.

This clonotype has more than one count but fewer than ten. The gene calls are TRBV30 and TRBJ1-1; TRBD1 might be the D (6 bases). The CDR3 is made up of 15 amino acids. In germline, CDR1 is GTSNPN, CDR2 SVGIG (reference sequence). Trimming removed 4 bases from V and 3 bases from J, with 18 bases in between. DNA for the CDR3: TGTGCCTGGACTTATACAGGGATGGGGTACACTGAAGCTTTCTTT. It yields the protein CAWTYTGMGYTEAFF.

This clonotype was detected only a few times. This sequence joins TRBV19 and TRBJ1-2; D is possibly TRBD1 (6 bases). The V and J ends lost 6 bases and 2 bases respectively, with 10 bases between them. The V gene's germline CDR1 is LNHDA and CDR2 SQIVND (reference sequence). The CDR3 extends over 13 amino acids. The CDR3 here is CASRKQGNYGYTF. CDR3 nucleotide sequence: TGTGCCAGTAGGAAACAGGGAAACTATGGCTACACCTTC.

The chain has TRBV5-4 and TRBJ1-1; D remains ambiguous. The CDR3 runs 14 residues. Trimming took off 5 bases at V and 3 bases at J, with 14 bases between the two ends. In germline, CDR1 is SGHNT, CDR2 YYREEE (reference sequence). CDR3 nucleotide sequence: TGTGCCAGCAGGCCTAAGGTGTTGGACACTGAAGCTTTCTTT. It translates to CASRPKVLDTEAFF.

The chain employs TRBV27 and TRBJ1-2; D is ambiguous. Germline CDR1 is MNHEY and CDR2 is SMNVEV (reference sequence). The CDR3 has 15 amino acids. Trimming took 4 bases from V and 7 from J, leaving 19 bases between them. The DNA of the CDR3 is TGTGCCAGCAGTTCCCCCCTGAAGGGCGAGGGTGGCTACACCTTC. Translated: CASSSPLKGEGGYTF.

The CDR3: CSATGATNEKLFF. As DNA, the CDR3 is TGCAGTGCTACAGGGGCAACTAATGAAAAACTGTTTTTT. The rearrangement uses TRBV20-1 and TRBJ1-4, with TRBD1 as a possible D gene (6 bases). Trimming left V 4 bases short and J 0 bases short, with 6 bases between. Per germline, CDR1 DFQATT and CDR2 SNEGSKA (reference sequence). This CDR3 is built from 13 residues.

CDR3 sequence reads: CSVRGSYEQYF. The CDR3 DNA follows: TGCAGTGTTCGGGGCTCCTACGAGCAGTACTTC. J is TRBJ2-7 and V is TRBV20-1, with D maybe TRBD2 (5 bases). Between the trimmed V and J ends, which lost 7 bases and 0 bases, there was a span of 7 bases. The germline V gene encodes CDR1 DFQATT and CDR2 SNEGSKA (reference sequence). This CDR3 has 11 residues.

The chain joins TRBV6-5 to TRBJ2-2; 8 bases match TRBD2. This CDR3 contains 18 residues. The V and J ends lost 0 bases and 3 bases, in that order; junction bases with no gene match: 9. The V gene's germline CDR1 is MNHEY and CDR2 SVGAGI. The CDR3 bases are TGTGCCAGCAGTTACTCACGGGCGGGGGGAGCGTACACCGGGGAGCTGTTTTTT. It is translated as CASSYSRAGGAYTGELFF.

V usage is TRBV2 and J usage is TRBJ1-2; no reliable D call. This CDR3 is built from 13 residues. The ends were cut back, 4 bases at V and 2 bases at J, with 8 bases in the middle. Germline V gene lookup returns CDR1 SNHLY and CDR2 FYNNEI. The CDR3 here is CASSGRLNYGYTF. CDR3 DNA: TGTGCCAGCAGTGGTCGCTTAAACTATGGCTACACCTTC.

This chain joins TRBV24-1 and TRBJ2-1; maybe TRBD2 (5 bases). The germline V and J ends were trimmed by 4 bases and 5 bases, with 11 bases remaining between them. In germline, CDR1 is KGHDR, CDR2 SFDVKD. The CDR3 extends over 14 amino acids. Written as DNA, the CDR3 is TGTGCCACCAGTGACCCCGGAGGACACAATGAGCAGTTCTTC. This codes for CATSDPGGHNEQFF.

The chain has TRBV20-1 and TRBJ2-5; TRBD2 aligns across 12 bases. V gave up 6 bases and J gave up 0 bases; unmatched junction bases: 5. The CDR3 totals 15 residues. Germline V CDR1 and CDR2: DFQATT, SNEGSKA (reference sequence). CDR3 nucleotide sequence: TGCAGTGCCAATCCTAGCGGGGGGGACCAAGAGACCCAGTACTTC. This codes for CSANPSGGDQETQYF.

In nucleotides, the CDR3 is TGTGCCAGCAGTTCCGTACCTCCGCTGGCGGGTGGCTGGGGAGAGCAGTACTTC. Translation: CASSSVPPLAGGWGEQYF. This chain joins TRBV6-2 or TRBV6-3 and TRBJ2-7; D perhaps matches TRBD2 (5 bases). This CDR3 region has 18 residues. Per the germline V gene, CDR1 is MNHEY and CDR2 is SVGEGT. Trimming pared 4 bases from V and 7 bases from J, leaving 29 bases between.